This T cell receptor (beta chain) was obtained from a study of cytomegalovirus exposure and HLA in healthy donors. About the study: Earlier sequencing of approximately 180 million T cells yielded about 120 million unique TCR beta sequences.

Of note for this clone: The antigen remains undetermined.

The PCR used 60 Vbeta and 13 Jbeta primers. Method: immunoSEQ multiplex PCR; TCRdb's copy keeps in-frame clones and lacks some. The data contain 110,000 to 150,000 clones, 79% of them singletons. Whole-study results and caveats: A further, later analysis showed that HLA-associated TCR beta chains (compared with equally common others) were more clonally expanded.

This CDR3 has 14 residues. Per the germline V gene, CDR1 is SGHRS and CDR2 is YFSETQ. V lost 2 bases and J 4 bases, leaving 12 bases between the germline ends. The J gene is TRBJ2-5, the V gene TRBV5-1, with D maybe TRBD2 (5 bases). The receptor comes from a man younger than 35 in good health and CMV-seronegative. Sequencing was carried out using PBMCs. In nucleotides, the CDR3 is TGCGCCAGCAGCTTTCGGGTGGCGGGAGAGACCCAGTACTTC. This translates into CASSFRVAGETQYF.